This TCR beta chain was captured in a study of shared clonotypes between healthy human individuals. Study at large: There were three CD4 naive, three CD4 memory, two CD8 naive and one CD8 memory plates per donor. Study results and caveats: Non-shared clonotypes had lower generation probabilities than clonotypes shared by all four sorted-subset donors.

Terminally differentiated effector memory CD45RA+ cells were excluded from the naive CD8 cells, which were CD45RO-negative and positively selected for CCR7. The length of the CDR3 is 14 residues. Germline-derived CDR1 and CDR2 are WNHNN and SYGVQD (reference sequence). V shed 10 bases and J shed 9 bases, with 22 bases lying between them. This clone turned up a few times. Its antigen is unknown. Genomic DNA per cell subset filled all wells of several immunoSEQ plates. Sequenced by immunoSEQ multiplex PCR; TCRdb stores in-frame clones only, minus some. The repertoire holds roughly 850,000 clones, with around 96% as singletons.

The V and J genes are TRBV10-1 and TRBJ1-5; no firm D call. The TCR sequence derives from a man aged 30 to 45 in good health. The specimen sequenced was naive CD8+ T cells sorted from blood. CDR3 residues: CAIQAPGPGWPQHF. Written as DNA, the CDR3 is TGCGCCATCCAAGCCCCAGGCCCGGGCTGGCCCCAGCATTTT.